This passage covers 11 T cell receptor beta chains from one sample sequenced in a study of identical twins. TCRdb itself ran the 5' RACE reads through MiXCR, one entry per CDR3 protein. The table lists some 97,000 distinct CDR3 sequences, 5.9% of them singletons. The specimen sequenced was memory T cells sorted from blood. The origin of the receptors is a woman aged 50 to 65 in good health.

This clonotype has a count of ten or more. As DNA, the CDR3 is TGTGCCAGCTCACCACCGACTCCAGGGGGCTACACCTTC. It specifies CASSPPTPGGYTF. V is TRBV18 and J is TRBJ1-2, with a weak D call TRBD1 (5 bases). The CDR3 extends over 13 amino acids. The ends were cut back, 0 bases at V and 8 bases at J, with 10 bases in the middle. Germline values: CDR1 KGHSH, CDR2 LQKENI.

This clonotype was detected many times. The rearrangement joins TRBV3-1 to TRBJ1-2; unclear D gene. The CDR3 is 14 amino acids. The V gene lost 0 bases and the J gene lost 7 bases, with 12 bases spanning the gap. Germline CDR1 is LGHDT and CDR2 is YNNKEL (reference sequence). The DNA of the CDR3 is TGTGCCAGCAGCCAAGATTCCAGGCGCAGTGGCTACACCTTC. Translation: CASSQDSRRSGYTF. Full variable domain (outside the CDR3, taken from reference TRBV3-1 and TRBJ1-2): DTAVSQTPKYLVTQMGNDKSIKCEQNLGHDTMYWYKQDSKKFLKIMFSYNNKELIINETVPNRFSPKSPDKAHLNLHINSLELGDSAVYFCASSQDSRRSGYTFGSGTRLTVV.

This clonotype was counted at least ten times. This chain links TRBV20-1 with TRBJ2-1; 11 bases map to TRBD2. V lost 7 bases, J lost 9 bases, and 11 bases stayed unmatched. Germline lookup yields CDR1 DFQATT and CDR2 SNEGSKA (reference sequence). The CDR3 covers 14 residues. The CDR3 DNA reads TGCAGTGTCCAGGGGTTAGCGGGAGGGTTTGAGCAGTTCTTC. Translation gives CSVQGLAGGFEQFF.

The rearrangement joins TRBV7-3 to TRBJ2-3; a weak D match, TRBD1 (7 bases). The CDR3 sequence is 15 residues long. Germline V gene lookup returns CDR1 SGHTA and CDR2 FQGTGA. Trimming took 4 bases from V and 1 from J, leaving 12 bases between them. Written as DNA, the CDR3 is TGTGCCAGCAGCTGGACTACAGGGGGCACAGATACGCAGTATTTT. Residues: CASSWTTGGTDTQYF.

The chain couples TRBV2 to TRBJ1-2; 9 nucleotides match TRBD1. This CDR3 comprises 14 residues. J was trimmed by 3 bases and V by 5 bases; bases with no gene match: 4. Germline V lookup: CDR1 SNHLY, CDR2 FYNNEI. The CDR3 is CASSITGGDYGYTF. Here the CDR3 DNA reads TGTGCCAGCAGTATTACAGGGGGCGACTATGGCTACACCTTC. Full variable domain (outside the CDR3, taken from reference TRBV2 and TRBJ1-2): EPEVTQTPSHQVTQMGQEVILRCVPISNHLYFYWYRQILGQKVEFLVSFYNNEISEKSEIFDDQFSVERPDGSNFTLKIRSTKLEDSAMYFCASSITGGDYGYTFGSGTRLTVV.

V gene TRBV6-6 combines with J gene TRBJ2-3, with a weak D call TRBD2 (6 bases). Germline V gene lookup returns CDR1 MNHNY and CDR2 SVGAGI (reference sequence). The ends were cut back, 11 bases at V and 0 bases at J, with 21 bases in the middle. The CDR3 is made up of 16 amino acids. CDR3 bases: TGTGCCCGCAAACCCCTCGCGGGACTTAGCACAGATACGCAGTATTTT. Protein sequence: CARKPLAGLSTDTQYF.

This rearrangement joins TRBV5-1 to TRBJ2-7; TRBD2 aligns across 9 bases. CDR3 length: 14 residues. In germline, CDR1 is SGHRS, CDR2 YFSETQ. V lost 8 bases and J lost 2; bases outside the gene matches: 8. CDR3 coding DNA: TGCGCCAGTGGGCGGGAGGGCGGAACCTACGAGCAGTACTTC. It codes for CASGREGGTYEQYF.

This clonotype was seen many times. The chain joins TRBV6-1 to TRBJ2-2; 11 nucleotides match TRBD2. CDR3 length: 18 residues. Germline V CDR1 and CDR2: MNHNS, SASEGT. V shed 0 bases and J 6 bases; nucleotides not matched to a gene: 9. The CDR3 spells CASSEAPPSGRPPGELFF. CDR3 nucleotides: TGTGCCAGCAGTGAAGCCCCCCCTAGCGGGAGGCCGCCCGGGGAGCTGTTTTTT.

The sample holds many counts of this clonotype. V and J are TRBV11-1 and TRBJ2-7; 7 bases line up with TRBD1. The germline gives CDR1 SGHAT, CDR2 FQDESV (reference sequence). V dropped 5 bases and J dropped 3; count of bases not matched to a gene: 7. This CDR3 has 14 residues. Here the CDR3 DNA reads TGTGCCAGCAGCCCGGACAGGCCCGACTACGAGCAGTACTTC. Encoded protein: CASSPDRPDYEQYF. The variable domain in full, with the rest retrieved from reference TRBV11-1 and TRBJ2-7, is EAEVAQSPRYKITEKSQAVAFWCDPISGHATLYWYRQILGQGPELLVQFQDESVVDDSQLPKDRFSAERLKGVDSTLKIQPAELGDSAMYLCASSPDRPDYEQYFGPGTRLTVT.

This clonotype was observed a handful of times. V gene TRBV10-2 combines with J gene TRBJ2-5, with D unclear. Germline-derived CDR1 and CDR2 are WSHSY and SAAADI. Trimming shortened V by 10 bases and J by 5 bases, and 11 bases separated the two germline ends. The CDR3 is made up of 11 amino acids. The CDR3 loop is CATQIGETQYF. Here the CDR3 DNA reads TGCGCCACCCAAATAGGGGAGACCCAGTACTTC.

The chain has TRBV6-1 and TRBJ2-1; maybe TRBD2 (5 bases). V was clipped by 8 bases and J by 4 bases, with 9 bases between them. Germline-derived CDR1 and CDR2 are MNHNS and SASEGT. The CDR3 totals 12 residues. The CDR3 nucleotides read TGTGCCAGCGAAGGAGGTTACAATGAGCAGTTCTTC. Residues: CASEGGYNEQFF.